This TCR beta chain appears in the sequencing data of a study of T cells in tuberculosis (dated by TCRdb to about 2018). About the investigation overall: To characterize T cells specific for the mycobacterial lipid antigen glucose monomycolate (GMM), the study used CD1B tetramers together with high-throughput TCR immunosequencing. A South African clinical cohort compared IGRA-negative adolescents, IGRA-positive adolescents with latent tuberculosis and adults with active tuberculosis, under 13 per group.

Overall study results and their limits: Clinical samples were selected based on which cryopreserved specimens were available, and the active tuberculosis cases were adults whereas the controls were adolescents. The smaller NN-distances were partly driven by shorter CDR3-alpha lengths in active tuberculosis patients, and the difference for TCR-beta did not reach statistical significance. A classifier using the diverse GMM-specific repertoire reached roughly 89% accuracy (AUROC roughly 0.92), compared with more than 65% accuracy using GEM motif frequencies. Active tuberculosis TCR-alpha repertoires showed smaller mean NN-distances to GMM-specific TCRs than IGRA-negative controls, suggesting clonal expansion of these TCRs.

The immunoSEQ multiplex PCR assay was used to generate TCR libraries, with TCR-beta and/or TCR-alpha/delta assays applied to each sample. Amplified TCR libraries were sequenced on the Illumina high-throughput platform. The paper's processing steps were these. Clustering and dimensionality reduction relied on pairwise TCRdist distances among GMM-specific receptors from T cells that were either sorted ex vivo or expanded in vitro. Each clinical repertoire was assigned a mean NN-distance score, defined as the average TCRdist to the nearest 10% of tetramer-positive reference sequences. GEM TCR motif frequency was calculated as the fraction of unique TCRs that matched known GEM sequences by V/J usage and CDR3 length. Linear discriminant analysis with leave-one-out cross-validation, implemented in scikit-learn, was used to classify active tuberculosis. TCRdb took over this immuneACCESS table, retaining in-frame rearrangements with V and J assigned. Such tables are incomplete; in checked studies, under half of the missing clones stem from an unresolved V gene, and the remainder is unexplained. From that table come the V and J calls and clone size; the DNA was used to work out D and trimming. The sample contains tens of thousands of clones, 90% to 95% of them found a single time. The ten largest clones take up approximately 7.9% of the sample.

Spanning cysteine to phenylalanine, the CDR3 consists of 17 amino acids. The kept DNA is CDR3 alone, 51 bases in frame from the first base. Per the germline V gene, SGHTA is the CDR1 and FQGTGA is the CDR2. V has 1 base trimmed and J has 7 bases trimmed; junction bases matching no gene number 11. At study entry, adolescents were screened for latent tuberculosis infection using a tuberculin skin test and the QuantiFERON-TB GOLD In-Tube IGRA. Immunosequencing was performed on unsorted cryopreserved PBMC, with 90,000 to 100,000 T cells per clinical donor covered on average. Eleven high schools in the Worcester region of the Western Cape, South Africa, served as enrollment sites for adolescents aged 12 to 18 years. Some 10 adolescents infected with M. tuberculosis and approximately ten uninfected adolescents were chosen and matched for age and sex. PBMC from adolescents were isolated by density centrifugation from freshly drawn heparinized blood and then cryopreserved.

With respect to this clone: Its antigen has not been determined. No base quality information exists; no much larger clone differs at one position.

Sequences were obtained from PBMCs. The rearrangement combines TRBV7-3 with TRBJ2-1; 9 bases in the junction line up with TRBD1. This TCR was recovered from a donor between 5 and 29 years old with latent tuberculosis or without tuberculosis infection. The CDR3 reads CASSLMSPGQGWNEQFF. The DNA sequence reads TGTGCCAGCAGCTTAATGTCTCCGGGACAGGGTTGGAATGAGCAGTTCTTC.